The 24 T cell receptor beta chains given below trace back to one sample, sequenced in a study of blood T cell repertoires in COVID-19. Data came from immunoSEQ multiplex PCR; TCRdb stores just in-frame clones and leaves some out. The sample carries roughly 300,000 clones, around 87% recorded once. Input material: peripheral blood. Source of these receptors: a woman aged 35 to 49 who had recovered from COVID-19.

The chain has TRBV6-5 and TRBJ1-4; perhaps TRBD1 as D (6 bases). This CDR3 is built from 16 residues. V was trimmed by 0 bases and J by 4 bases, leaving 12 bases between them. Germline V gives CDR1 MNHEY, CDR2 SVGAGI. CDR3 sequence reads: CASSYSRTADNEKLFF. The CDR3 coding sequence is TGTGCCAGCAGTTACTCCCGGACAGCAGATAATGAAAAACTGTTTTTT.

The rearrangement joins TRBV9 to TRBJ1-6; no clear D. V was pared by 4 bases and J by 4 bases, with 6 bases between. The CDR3 extends over 13 amino acids. Germline values: CDR1 SGDLS, CDR2 YYNGEE. The CDR3 nucleotides are TGTGCCAGCAGCAGGGAGTATAATTCACCCCTCCACTTT. The encoded protein is CASSREYNSPLHF.

The genes are TRBV18 and TRBJ2-7; 11 nucleotides align to TRBD1. J gave up 3 bases and V 6 bases, and 4 bases lay outside the gene matches. The CDR3 is made up of 14 amino acids. Germline lookup yields CDR1 KGHSH and CDR2 LQKENI. CDR3 sequence reads: CASSRDRGNYEQYF. In DNA, the CDR3 is TGTGCCAGCTCGAGGGACAGGGGGAACTACGAGCAGTACTTC.

The chain recombines TRBV10-3 with TRBJ2-7; weak D call: TRBD2 (6 bases). The ends were cut back, 4 bases at V and 2 bases at J, with 12 bases in the middle. Germline values: CDR1 ENHRY, CDR2 SYGVKD. There are 14 residues in the CDR3. CDR3 coding DNA: TGTGCCATCAGTGGGGACTCGCAAACCTACGAGCAGTACTTC. This codes for CAISGDSQTYEQYF.

The CDR3 sequence: CASSHLTGGYYNEQFF. DNA of the CDR3: TGTGCCAGCAGCCACCTAACGGGGGGATACTACAATGAGCAGTTCTTC. The V call is TRBV4-2, the J call TRBJ2-1; 7 bases line up with TRBD2. The germline gives CDR1 LGHNA, CDR2 YNFKEQ. V lost 3 bases, J lost 3 bases, and 8 bases stayed unmatched. The CDR3 consists of 16 residues.

There are many counts of this clone. The J gene is TRBJ2-5, the V gene TRBV9, with TRBD1 matching over 11 bases. The CDR3 spans 15 residues. CDR1 is SGDLS and CDR2 is YYNGEE in the germline V gene. The V gene end was trimmed by 4 bases and the J gene end by 4 bases; junction bases not matched to a gene: 6. The CDR3 DNA is TGTGCCAGCAGCTCCAGGACAGGGGGCCCAGAGACCCAGTACTTC. This encodes CASSSRTGGPETQYF.

In its sample, this clone was seen a few times. The rearrangement joins TRBV6-6 to TRBJ1-5; D ambiguous. The CDR3 runs to 14 residues. V lost 2 bases and J 2 bases, leaving 7 bases between the germline ends. Germline CDR1 and CDR2: MNHNY and SVGAGI (reference sequence). The CDR3 reads CASSYAQGNQPQHF. The CDR3, as DNA: TGTGCCAGCAGTTACGCCCAGGGCAATCAGCCCCAGCATTTT.

V gene TRBV9 combines with J gene TRBJ2-1, with TRBD2 identical over 10 bases. Looked up from germline, CDR1 is SGDLS and CDR2 is YYNGEE. V dropped 0 bases and J dropped 10; count of bases not matched to a gene: 7. This CDR3 spans 15 amino acids. CDR3 sequence: CASSVESGGAREQFF. The DNA for the CDR3 is TGTGCCAGCAGCGTAGAAAGCGGGGGGGCCCGGGAGCAGTTCTTC.

The V gene is TRBV10-3, the J gene TRBJ2-1; weak D call: TRBD2 (6 bases). Germline V gene sequence: CDR1 ENHRY, CDR2 SYGVKD. V was cut by 6 bases and J by 8 bases, with 20 bases left in between. The CDR3 runs to 15 residues. CDR3 loop: CAISVTGTGGDEQFF. Written as DNA, the CDR3 is TGTGCCATCAGCGTAACCGGGACTGGAGGTGATGAGCAGTTCTTC.

The chain uses TRBV7-3 and TRBJ2-1, with 11 bases matching TRBD2. Germline V gene sequence: CDR1 SGHTA, CDR2 FQGTGA. The CDR3 extends over 15 amino acids. Germline trimming cut 6 bases from V and 2 bases from J; bases unmatched to any gene: 3. CDR3 loop: CASSLLAGAYNEQFF. CDR3 coding DNA: TGTGCCAGCAGTTTACTAGCGGGGGCCTACAATGAGCAGTTCTTC.

In regard to this clone: The sample has other DNA sequences that encode this CDR3 too. The chain is built from TRBV6-2 or TRBV6-3 and TRBJ1-2; the D is unclear. The germline V and J ends were trimmed by 3 bases and 8 bases, with 10 bases remaining between them. The CDR3 spans 12 residues. CDR1 and CDR2 from the germline V gene are MNHEY and SVGEGT. The CDR3 sequence: CASSYLGSGYTF. CDR3 nucleotide sequence: TGTGCCAGCAGTTATTTAGGGAGCGGCTACACCTTC.

The chain joins TRBV15 to TRBJ2-3; 7 nucleotides agree with TRBD2. This CDR3 is 14 amino acids long. V lost 5 bases, J lost 0 bases, and 2 bases stayed unmatched. The germline CDR1 and CDR2 sequences are LNHNV and YYDKDF (reference sequence). CDR3 bases: TGTGCCACCAGCGGGGGGGACAGCACAGATACGCAGTATTTT. Translating gives CATSGGDSTDTQYF.

The rearrangement uses TRBV7-9 and TRBJ2-5; TRBD1 matches at 9 bases. Trimming cost V 10 bases and J 5 bases; bases outside gene matches: 14. CDR1 SEHNR and CDR2 FQNEAQ come from the germline V gene (reference sequence). CDR3 length: 15 amino acids. The CDR3 spells CATAPRDREGETQYF. The CDR3 region has the DNA TGTGCCACAGCGCCCCGGGACAGGGAAGGGGAGACCCAGTACTTC. Looking up the rest from reference TRBV7-9 and TRBJ2-5 gives the full variable domain: DTGVSQNPRHKITKRGQNVTFRCDPISEHNRLYWYRQTLGQGPEFLTYFQNEAQLEKSRLLSDRFSAERPKGSFSTLEIQRTEQGDSAMYLCATAPRDREGETQYFGPGTRLLVL.

V usage is TRBV9 and J usage is TRBJ1-5; 12 bases match TRBD1. In germline, CDR1 is SGDLS, CDR2 YYNGEE. The V segment lost 4 bases and the J segment 3 bases; nucleotides outside the gene matches: 8. The CDR3 is made up of 17 amino acids. This CDR3 is CASSPGTGGADNQPQHF. CDR3 sequence (DNA): TGTGCCAGCAGCCCAGGGACAGGGGGCGCGGACAATCAGCCCCAGCATTTT. The full variable domain, with the rest looked up from reference TRBV9 and TRBJ1-5, is DSGVTQTPKHLITATGQRVTLRCSPRSGDLSVYWYQQSLDQGLQFLIQYYNGEERAKGNILERFSAQQFPDLHSELNLSSLELGDSALYFCASSPGTGGADNQPQHFGDGTRLSIL.

The chain combines TRBV11-1 with TRBJ2-7, with D hard to call. The CDR3 loop spans 15 amino acids. Germline loops: CDR1 SGHAT, CDR2 FQDESV (reference sequence). With 4 bases removed from V and 2 bases from J, the gap between germline ends came to 15 bases. CDR3 nucleotide sequence: TGTGCCAGCAGCTCTATTACCGGGTCAACCTACGAGCAGTACTTC. This codes for CASSSITGSTYEQYF.

The chain recombines TRBV7-9 with TRBJ2-3; 9 nucleotides match TRBD1. Unmatched junction bases numbered 6, after V lost 5 bases and J lost 3 bases. The CDR3 length is 15 residues. CDR1 and CDR2 from the germline V gene are SEHNR and FQNEAQ (reference sequence). CDR3 DNA sequence: TGTGCCAGCAGCCTGGGGACAGGGTGGACAGATACGCAGTATTTT. Protein product: CASSLGTGWTDTQYF.

The J gene is TRBJ1-3, the V gene TRBV6-6, with 7 bases aligning to TRBD1. The length of the CDR3 is 16 residues. Germline trimming cut 6 bases from V and 0 bases from J; bases unmatched to any gene: 8. Germline V gene lookup returns CDR1 MNHNY and CDR2 SVGAGI (reference sequence). The CDR3 region is CASSDPGQHSGNTIYF. In DNA form, the CDR3 reads TGTGCCAGCAGCGATCCGGGACAGCACTCTGGAAACACCATATATTTT.

The gene calls are TRBV25-1 and TRBJ1-4, with D unclear. The CDR3 contains 16 residues. The germline gives CDR1 MGHDK, CDR2 SYGVNS. Between the trimmed V and J ends, which lost 0 bases and 6 bases, there was a span of 14 bases. CDR3 sequence reads: CASSEYGTASHEKLFF. Written as DNA, the CDR3 is TGTGCCAGCAGTGAATACGGTACAGCTAGCCATGAAAAACTGTTTTTT.

The V gene is TRBV5-6, the J gene TRBJ2-7; TRBD1 aligns across 7 bases. V was pared by 0 bases and J by 2 bases, with 8 bases of the junction left unmatched. There are 16 residues in the CDR3. The germline V gene has CDR1 SGHDT and CDR2 YYEEEE. The CDR3 sequence is CASSLEFDREAYEQYF. Written as DNA, the CDR3 is TGTGCCAGCAGCTTGGAGTTCGACAGGGAAGCCTACGAGCAGTACTTC.

This clone was seen only once. J is TRBJ2-4 and V is TRBV19; 8 bases align to TRBD1. The CDR3 spans 14 residues. The germline gives CDR1 LNHDA, CDR2 SQIVND (reference sequence). V dropped 4 bases and J dropped 6; count of bases not matched to a gene: 5. CDR3 sequence reads: CASSKWTGRNIQYF. In DNA form, the CDR3 reads TGTGCCAGTAGTAAATGGACAGGGAGAAACATTCAGTACTTC.

The V and J genes are TRBV6-1 and TRBJ1-2, with no clear D. V was shortened by 0 bases and J by 8 bases, with 7 bases between the two germline ends. Germline CDR1 MNHNS, CDR2 SASEGT. The CDR3 length is 12 residues. In DNA form, the CDR3 reads TGTGCCAGCAGTGAAGCGCTTCAGGGCTACACCTTC. This codes for CASSEALQGYTF.

The chain links TRBV6-1 to TRBJ1-2, with unresolved D. CDR1 and CDR2 (germline): MNHNS, SASEGT. V shed 0 bases and J shed 8 bases, with 4 bases lying between them. The CDR3 is 11 residues long. The CDR3 DNA is TGTGCCAGCAGTGAAGCGCGGGGCTACACCTTC. This sequence encodes CASSEARGYTF.

The chain carries TRBV6-1 and TRBJ2-2; the D gene is possibly TRBD1 (6 bases). The length of the CDR3 is 14 residues. The ends were cut back, 3 bases at V and 8 bases at J, with 13 bases in the middle. Germline V gene lookup returns CDR1 MNHNS and CDR2 SASEGT. The CDR3 reads CASSEWTVTGELFF. DNA for the CDR3: TGTGCCAGCAGTGAGTGGACAGTGACGGGGGAGCTGTTTTTT.

The chain is built from TRBV4-2 and TRBJ2-1; perhaps TRBD1 as D (5 bases). The germline V gene encodes CDR1 LGHNA and CDR2 YNFKEQ. The V end was cut by 2 bases, the J end by 2 bases, with 19 bases between. The CDR3 has 18 amino acids. The CDR3 DNA sequence: TGTGCCAGCAGCCAACCCGATGGGGCGGTCTCGACCTACAATGAGCAGTTCTTC. This gives the protein CASSQPDGAVSTYNEQFF.